This T cell receptor (beta chain) was identified in a study of T-cell reconstitution after alpha-beta-depleted transplantation in children. This clonotype was detected many times. Its target is unknown. Study-wide results and caveats: T cells produced anew were the main source of T-cell counts and diversity one year after transplant. Expanded graft clones numbering several hundred reportedly gave rise to alpha-beta T cells about two months after transplant. Recipient T cells and thymic progenitors that survived gave rise to the high TCRbeta diversity observed at day 60 in some patients.

V lost 3 bases and J lost 6; bases outside the gene matches: 5. There are 13 residues in the CDR3. CDR1 is SQVTM, CDR2 ANQGSEA, per germline. The TCRbeta library incorporated unique molecular identifiers. Each CDR3 protein gets one entry after TCRdb re-called the PCR reads with MiXCR. The sample shows just under 250,000 distinct CDR3 sequences, about 25% of them seen only once. Material: PBMCs, obtained before TCRalphabeta/CD19-depleted stem cell transplant. The clonotype originates from a girl aged 2-15 years with Fanconi anemia, due to receive a stem cell transplant. V gene TRBV29-1 combines with J gene TRBJ2-3; 8 positions match TRBD2. The CDR3 is CSVDREGWDTQYF. Here the CDR3 DNA reads TGCAGCGTTGACCGGGAGGGCTGGGATACGCAGTATTTT.